A single sample gave rise to the 25 T cell receptor beta chains below, sequenced in a study of blood T cell repertoires in COVID-19. Data came from immunoSEQ multiplex PCR; TCRdb stores just in-frame clones and leaves some out. The sample includes 250,000 or so clones, 80% to 90% seen only once; the top ten take 1.5% to 2%. Material for sequencing was peripheral blood. The receptors stem from a man younger than 45 with active or convalescent COVID-19.

The V and J genes are TRBV2 and TRBJ1-1; 9 bases fit TRBD1. Germline values: CDR1 SNHLY, CDR2 FYNNEI. Trimming at V came to 6 bases and at J to 2 bases, leaving 10 bases not matched to a gene. There are 16 residues in the CDR3. The DNA of the CDR3 is TGTGCCAGCAGAGAAACAGGGGGCGAAGGAAACACTGAAGCTTTCTTT. This translates into CASRETGGEGNTEAFF.

The rearrangement links TRBV6-1 to TRBJ1-5; 9 bases line up with TRBD1. Germline-derived CDR1 and CDR2 are MNHNS and SASEGT. This CDR3 has 16 residues. The V and J ends lost 2 bases and 5 bases, in that order; junction bases with no gene match: 7. CDR3 protein: CASSETGGNGHQPQHF. The CDR3 nucleotides are TGTGCCAGCAGTGAAACAGGGGGCAACGGCCATCAGCCCCAGCATTTT.

This chain links TRBV9 with TRBJ2-1, with D perhaps matching TRBD1 (6 bases). V was cut by 3 bases and J by 7 bases, with 11 bases left in between. Germline-derived CDR1 and CDR2 are SGDLS and YYNGEE. CDR3 length equals 13 residues. The CDR3 nucleotides are TGTGCCAGCAGCGGGGGGCAGGGGAATGAGCAGTTCTTC. Its protein product is CASSGGQGNEQFF.

This clone was recorded once. The chain joins TRBV10-2 to TRBJ1-5; D remains ambiguous. Trimming cost V 4 bases and J 4 bases, with 17 bases left between them. CDR1 WSHSY and CDR2 SAAADI come from the germline V gene. This CDR3 contains 16 residues. The CDR3 is CASSVGVGLTNQPQHF. CDR3 in DNA: TGCGCCAGCAGTGTAGGTGTAGGCCTGACTAATCAGCCCCAGCATTTT.

V usage is TRBV7-6 and J usage is TRBJ2-7; TRBD1 is a possible D gene (6 bases). The germline V and J ends were trimmed by 5 bases and 0 bases, with 11 bases remaining between them. There are 14 residues in the CDR3. CDR1 SGHVS and CDR2 FNYEAQ come from the germline V gene. CDR3 amino acids: CASSGGASSYEQYF. CDR3 DNA sequence: TGTGCCAGCAGCGGGGGCGCTAGCTCCTACGAGCAGTACTTC. Variable domain in full (rest from reference TRBV7-6 and TRBJ2-7): GAGVSQSPRYKVTKRGQDVALRCDPISGHVSLYWYRQALGQGPEFLTYFNYEAQQDKSGLPNDRFSAERPEGSISTLTIQRTEQRDSAMYRCASSGGASSYEQYFGPGTRLTVT.

This chain joins TRBV5-8 and TRBJ1-2; D is unresolved. The CDR3 is made up of 14 amino acids. From germline, CDR1 is SGHTS and CDR2 YDEGEE. V lost 1 base and J 3 bases, leaving 10 bases between the germline ends. CDR3 loop: CASSLSGRDYGYTF. DNA of the CDR3: TGTGCCAGCAGCTTGAGCGGCCGTGACTATGGCTACACCTTC.

This chain uses TRBV27 with TRBJ2-2; 10 bases line up with TRBD1. After removal of 5 bases from V and 5 bases from J, the junction contained 5 bases not matched to a gene. This CDR3 region has 15 residues. Looked up from germline, CDR1 is MNHEY and CDR2 is SMNVEV (reference sequence). CDR3: CASSHGQGVTGELFF. In nucleotides, the CDR3 is TGTGCCAGCAGTCACGGACAGGGGGTAACCGGGGAGCTGTTTTTT.

This chain links TRBV10-1 with TRBJ2-1; TRBD2 matches at 10 bases. CDR1 is WNHNN and CDR2 is SYGVQD in the germline V gene (reference sequence). With V trimmed by 3 bases and J by 5 bases, 4 bases remained unmatched. The CDR3 runs to 15 residues. The CDR3 spells CASSDRTSGHNEQFF. CDR3 DNA: TGCGCCAGCAGTGATCGGACTAGCGGTCACAATGAGCAGTTCTTC.

This chain links TRBV27 with TRBJ2-1; tentatively, D is TRBD1 (5 bases). CDR3 size: 14 residues. V lost 3 bases, J lost 7 bases, and 13 bases lay in between. In germline, CDR1 is MNHEY, CDR2 SMNVEV (reference sequence). The DNA of the CDR3 is TGTGCCAGCAGTTTGCAGGGCCCCCGTAATGAGCAGTTCTTC. Protein product: CASSLQGPRNEQFF.

The chain joins TRBV7-2 to TRBJ1-2; 9 bases agree with TRBD1. CDR3 size: 15 residues. The J segment lost 4 bases and the V segment lost 2 bases, leaving 5 bases of the junction unmatched. The V gene's germline CDR1 is SGHTA and CDR2 FQGNSA. The CDR3 DNA reads as TGTGCCAGCAGCTTACCCGGACAGGGGACCTATGGCTACACCTTC. Translated, it gives CASSLPGQGTYGYTF.

The chain recombines TRBV5-1 with TRBJ2-3; tentative D call: TRBD2 (5 bases). The CDR3 covers 14 residues. Deletions cut 2 bases from V and 0 bases from J, with 7 bases between. Per the germline V gene, CDR1 is SGHRS and CDR2 is YFSETQ. The chain's CDR3 is CASSLGGSTDTQYF. CDR3 sequence (DNA): TGCGCCAGCAGCTTAGGAGGTAGCACAGATACGCAGTATTTT.

V and J are TRBV5-1 and TRBJ1-2, with D perhaps matching TRBD1 (5 bases). The germline CDR1 and CDR2 sequences are SGHRS and YFSETQ. The V end lost 0 bases, the J end lost 6 bases, and 12 bases lay between the germline ends. CDR3 length equals 14 residues. CDR3 coding DNA: TGCGCCAGCAGCTTGGTAGGGGCTGGAGATGGCTACACCTTC. Protein sequence: CASSLVGAGDGYTF.

The gene calls are TRBV5-4 and TRBJ2-3; 15 positions agree with TRBD2. The CDR3 loop spans 14 amino acids. The V gene end was trimmed by 4 bases and the J gene end by 10 bases; junction bases not matched to a gene: 4. From germline, CDR1 is SGHNT and CDR2 YYREEE (reference sequence). The CDR3 DNA is TGTGCCAGCAGCGGGGGACTAGCGGGGGGTGCGCAGTATTTT. Translated, it gives CASSGGLAGGAQYF.

J is TRBJ2-3 and V is TRBV6-6; D not resolved. The germline V and J ends were trimmed by 6 bases and 0 bases, with 4 bases remaining between them. Looked up from germline, CDR1 is MNHNY and CDR2 is SVGAGI (reference sequence). The CDR3 contains 12 residues. Here the CDR3 DNA reads TGTGCCAGCAGGACTAGCACAGATACGCAGTATTTT. It translates to CASRTSTDTQYF.

The rearrangement uses TRBV5-1 and TRBJ1-1; D is possibly TRBD1 (5 bases). Germline-derived CDR1 and CDR2 are SGHRS and YFSETQ. The CDR3 length is 13 residues. The V end lost 4 bases, the J end lost 3 bases, and 10 bases lay between the germline ends. CDR3 sequence: CASSPDSYTEAFF. The CDR3 DNA reads as TGCGCCAGCAGCCCTGACAGTTACACTGAAGCTTTCTTT.

The V call is TRBV6-4, the J call TRBJ1-2; D call uncertain. Per germline, CDR1 MRHNA and CDR2 SNTAGT. The CDR3 is 12 residues long. The V gene lost 3 bases and the J gene lost 5 bases, with 7 bases spanning the gap. In DNA, the CDR3 is TGTGCCAGCAGTGAGGGAGAATATGGCTACACCTTC. It translates to CASSEGEYGYTF.

As DNA, the CDR3 is TGTGCCAGCAGCTTAGTTTGGAGTGCTGGAAACACCATATATTTT. It encodes CASSLVWSAGNTIYF. This chain connects TRBV11-2 to TRBJ1-3; D is unresolved. The CDR3 extends over 15 amino acids. From germline, CDR1 is SGHAT and CDR2 FQNNGV. Trimming removed 1 base from V and 2 bases from J, with 9 bases in between. Based on the CDR3 plus reference TRBV11-2 and TRBJ1-3, the full variable domain is EAGVAQSPRYKIIEKRQSVAFWCNPISGHATLYWYQQILGQGPKLLIQFQNNGVVDDSQLPKDRFSAERLKGVDSTLKIQPAKLEDSAVYLCASSLVWSAGNTIYFGEGSWLTVV.

The chain recombines TRBV7-9 with TRBJ1-4; 9 bases align to TRBD1. This CDR3 region has 14 residues. The germline CDR1 and CDR2 sequences are SEHNR and FQNEAQ (reference sequence). V shed 6 bases, J shed 8 bases, and the junction held 7 bases outside the gene matches. Here the CDR3 DNA reads TGTGCCAGCAGGTCGGGACAGGGAGTCGAAAAACTGTTTTTT. Protein: CASRSGQGVEKLFF.

This rearrangement joins TRBV19 to TRBJ1-2; 7 bases match TRBD1. Germline CDR1 reads LNHDA; CDR2 reads SQIVND (reference sequence). V was pared by 3 bases and J by 4 bases, with 5 bases of the junction left unmatched. CDR3 length: 14 residues. The CDR3 region is CASSIGQGGYGYTF. As DNA, the CDR3 is TGTGCCAGTAGTATTGGGCAGGGGGGCTATGGCTACACCTTC.

The gene calls are TRBV7-2 and TRBJ2-7; tentative D call: TRBD2 (6 bases). Trimming took 5 bases from V and 6 from J, leaving 14 bases between them. This CDR3 is 13 amino acids long. Germline-derived CDR1 and CDR2 are SGHTA and FQGNSA. CDR3 sequence (DNA): TGTGCCAGCAGCCAACTGCGGGAAGCCGAGCAGTACTTC. It encodes CASSQLREAEQYF.

The genes are TRBV5-4 and TRBJ1-1; weak D call: TRBD1 (6 bases). The germline V gene has CDR1 SGHNT and CDR2 YYREEE (reference sequence). Trimming shortened V by 0 bases and J by 0 bases, and 12 bases separated the two germline ends. The CDR3 spans 16 residues. The DNA for the CDR3 is TGTGCCAGCAGCTTGGGCGCCCAGGGGATGAACACTGAAGCTTTCTTT. Its translation: CASSLGAQGMNTEAFF.

The chain carries TRBV9 and TRBJ2-1; no clear D. The CDR3 totals 20 residues. V was pared by 0 bases and J by 9 bases, with 31 bases between. Germline V gene lookup returns CDR1 SGDLS and CDR2 YYNGEE. The CDR3 DNA reads as TGTGCCAGCAGCGTAGGGCTGAACTCAATGAGCTTCGCTCCAGGTAGTGAGCAGTTCTTC. It codes for CASSVGLNSMSFAPGSEQFF. Looking up the rest from reference TRBV9 and TRBJ2-1 gives the full variable domain: DSGVTQTPKHLITATGQRVTLRCSPRSGDLSVYWYQQSLDQGLQFLIQYYNGEERAKGNILERFSAQQFPDLHSELNLSSLELGDSALYFCASSVGLNSMSFAPGSEQFFGPGTRLTVL.

The chain combines TRBV12-3 or TRBV12-4 with TRBJ1-1; no clear D gene. The germline V and J ends were trimmed by 3 bases and 1 base, with 6 bases remaining between them. The CDR3 is 13 residues long. This CDR3 reads CASSFNGNTEAFF. The CDR3 DNA follows: TGTGCCAGCAGTTTTAACGGGAACACTGAAGCTTTCTTT.

The genes are TRBV5-8 and TRBJ2-5; 9 bases align to TRBD1. CDR3 length equals 15 residues. Losses at the gene ends were 2 bases for V and 7 bases for J; bases not matched to a gene: 9. CDR1 is SGHTS and CDR2 is YDEGEE in the germline V gene. The CDR3 spells CASSFDDRGFGTQYF. In nucleotides, the CDR3 is TGTGCCAGCAGCTTCGACGACAGGGGGTTCGGGACCCAGTACTTC. The full variable domain, completed using reference TRBV5-8 and TRBJ2-5, is EAGVTQSPTHLIKTRGQQATLRCSPISGHTSVYWYQQALGLGLQFLLWYDEGEERNRGNFPPRFSGRQFPNYSSELNVNALELEDSALYLCASSFDDRGFGTQYFGPGTRLLVL.

V is TRBV7-7 and J is TRBJ2-5; TRBD2 matches 8 bases. The length of the CDR3 is 15 residues. Germline V gives CDR1 SSHAT, CDR2 FNYEAQ (reference sequence). V lost 1 base and J lost 4; bases outside the gene matches: 5. CDR3 sequence (DNA): TGTGCCAGCAGCTTAGGTAGCGGGGCTGGAGAGACCCAGTACTTC. Residues: CASSLGSGAGETQYF.